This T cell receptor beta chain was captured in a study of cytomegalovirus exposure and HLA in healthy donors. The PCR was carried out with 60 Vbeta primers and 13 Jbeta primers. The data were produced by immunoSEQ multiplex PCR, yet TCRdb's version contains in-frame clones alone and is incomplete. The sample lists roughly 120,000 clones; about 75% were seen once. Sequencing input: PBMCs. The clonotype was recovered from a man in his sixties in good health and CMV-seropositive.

Here the CDR3 reads CASREGQGGNEQFF. CDR3 DNA: TGTGCCAGCAGGGAGGGACAGGGGGGGAATGAGCAGTTCTTC. The chain uses TRBV5-4 and TRBJ2-1, with TRBD1 matching 11 bases. The length of the CDR3 is 14 residues. The V segment lost 5 bases and the J segment 7 bases; nucleotides outside the gene matches: 5. Germline values: CDR1 SGHNT, CDR2 YYREEE (reference sequence).